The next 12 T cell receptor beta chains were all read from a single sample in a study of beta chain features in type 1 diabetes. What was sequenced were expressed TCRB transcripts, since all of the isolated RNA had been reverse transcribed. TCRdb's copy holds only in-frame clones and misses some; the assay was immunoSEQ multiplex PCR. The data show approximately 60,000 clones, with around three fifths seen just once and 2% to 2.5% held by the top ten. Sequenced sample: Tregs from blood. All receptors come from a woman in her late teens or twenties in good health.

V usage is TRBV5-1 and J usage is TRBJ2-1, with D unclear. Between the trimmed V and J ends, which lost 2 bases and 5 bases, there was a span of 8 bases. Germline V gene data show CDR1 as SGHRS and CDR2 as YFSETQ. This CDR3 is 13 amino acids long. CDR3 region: CASSLVPDNEQFF. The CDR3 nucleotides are TGCGCCAGCAGCTTAGTACCAGACAATGAGCAGTTCTTC. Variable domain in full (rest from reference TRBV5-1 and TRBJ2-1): KAGVTQTPRYLIKTRGQQVTLSCSPISGHRSVSWYQQTPGQGLQFLFEYFSETQRNKGNFPGRFSGRQFSNSRSEMNVSTLELGDSALYLCASSLVPDNEQFFGPGTRLTVL.

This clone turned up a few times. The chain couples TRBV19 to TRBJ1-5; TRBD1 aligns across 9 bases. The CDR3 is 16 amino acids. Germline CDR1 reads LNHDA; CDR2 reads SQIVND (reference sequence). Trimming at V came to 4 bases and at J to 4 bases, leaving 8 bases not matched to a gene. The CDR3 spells CASSTKQGALNQPQHF. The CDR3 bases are TGTGCCAGTAGTACAAAACAGGGGGCCTTAAATCAGCCCCAGCATTTT.

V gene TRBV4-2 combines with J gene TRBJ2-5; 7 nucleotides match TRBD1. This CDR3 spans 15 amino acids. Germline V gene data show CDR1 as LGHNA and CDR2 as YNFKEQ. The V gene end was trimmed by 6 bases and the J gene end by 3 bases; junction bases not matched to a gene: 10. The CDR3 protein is CASSERQGQKETQYF. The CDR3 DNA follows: TGTGCCAGCAGTGAACGACAGGGACAAAAAGAGACCCAGTACTTC.

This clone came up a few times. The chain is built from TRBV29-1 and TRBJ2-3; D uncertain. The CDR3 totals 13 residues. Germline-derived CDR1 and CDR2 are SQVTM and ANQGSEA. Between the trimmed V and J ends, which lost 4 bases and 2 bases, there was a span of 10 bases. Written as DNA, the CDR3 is TGCAGCGTTGGAGGAGTAAACACAGATACGCAGTATTTT. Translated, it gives CSVGGVNTDTQYF.

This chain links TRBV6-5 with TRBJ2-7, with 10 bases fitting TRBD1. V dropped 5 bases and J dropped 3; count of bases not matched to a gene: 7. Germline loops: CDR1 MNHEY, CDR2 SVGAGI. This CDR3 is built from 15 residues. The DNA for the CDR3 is TGTGCCAGCAGTCCCGACAGGGGGCGAGTCTACGAGCAGTACTTC. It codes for CASSPDRGRVYEQYF.

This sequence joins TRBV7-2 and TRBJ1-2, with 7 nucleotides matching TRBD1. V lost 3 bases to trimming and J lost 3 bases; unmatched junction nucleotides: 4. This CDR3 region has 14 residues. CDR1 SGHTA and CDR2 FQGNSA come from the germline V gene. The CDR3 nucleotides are TGTGCCAGCAGCTTTTCCCAGGGGGACTATGGCTACACCTTC. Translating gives CASSFSQGDYGYTF.

The CDR3 DNA follows: TGTGCCAGCAGTCGGACTAGCGGGACCTACGAGCAGTACTTC. This translates into CASSRTSGTYEQYF. This chain links TRBV25-1 with TRBJ2-7, with 12 bases identical to TRBD2. CDR3 length: 14 amino acids. Germline assignment: CDR1 MGHDK and CDR2 SYGVNS. With V trimmed by 5 bases and J by 2 bases, 1 base remained unmatched.

CDR3 DNA sequence: TGTGCCAGCAGCCAGGACTGGAATGAGCAGTTCTTC. It encodes CASSQDWNEQFF. This chain joins TRBV7-9 and TRBJ2-1, with D maybe TRBD2 (5 bases). V was shortened by 5 bases and J by 7 bases, with 9 bases between the two germline ends. The length of the CDR3 is 12 residues. The V gene's germline CDR1 is SEHNR and CDR2 FQNEAQ (reference sequence).

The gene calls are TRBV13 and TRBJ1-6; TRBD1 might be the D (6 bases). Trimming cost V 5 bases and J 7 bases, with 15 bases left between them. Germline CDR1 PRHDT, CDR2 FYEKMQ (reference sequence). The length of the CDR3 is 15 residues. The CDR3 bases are TGTGCCAGCAGCCGAAACAGGGTTCGGAATTCACCCCTCCACTTT. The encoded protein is CASSRNRVRNSPLHF.

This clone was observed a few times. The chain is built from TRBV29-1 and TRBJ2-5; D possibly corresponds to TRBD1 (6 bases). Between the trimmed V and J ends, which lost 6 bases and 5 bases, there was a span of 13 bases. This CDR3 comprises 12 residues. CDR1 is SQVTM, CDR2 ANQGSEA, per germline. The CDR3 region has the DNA TGCAGCGTAGTTACAGGGTCGGAGACCCAGTACTTC. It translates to CSVVTGSETQYF.

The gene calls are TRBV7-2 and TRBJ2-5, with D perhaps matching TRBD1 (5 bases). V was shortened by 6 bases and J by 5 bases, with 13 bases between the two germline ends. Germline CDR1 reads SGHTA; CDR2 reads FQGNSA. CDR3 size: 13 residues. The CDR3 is CASSTQGRETQYF. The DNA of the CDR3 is TGTGCCAGCAGTACCCAGGGTCGGGAGACCCAGTACTTC.

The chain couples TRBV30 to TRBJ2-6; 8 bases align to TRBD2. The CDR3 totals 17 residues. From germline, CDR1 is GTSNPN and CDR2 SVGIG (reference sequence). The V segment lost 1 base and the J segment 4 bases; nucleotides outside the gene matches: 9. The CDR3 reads CAWSGTGGPAGANVLTF. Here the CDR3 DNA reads TGTGCCTGGAGTGGGACGGGAGGGCCTGCCGGGGCCAACGTCCTGACTTTC.